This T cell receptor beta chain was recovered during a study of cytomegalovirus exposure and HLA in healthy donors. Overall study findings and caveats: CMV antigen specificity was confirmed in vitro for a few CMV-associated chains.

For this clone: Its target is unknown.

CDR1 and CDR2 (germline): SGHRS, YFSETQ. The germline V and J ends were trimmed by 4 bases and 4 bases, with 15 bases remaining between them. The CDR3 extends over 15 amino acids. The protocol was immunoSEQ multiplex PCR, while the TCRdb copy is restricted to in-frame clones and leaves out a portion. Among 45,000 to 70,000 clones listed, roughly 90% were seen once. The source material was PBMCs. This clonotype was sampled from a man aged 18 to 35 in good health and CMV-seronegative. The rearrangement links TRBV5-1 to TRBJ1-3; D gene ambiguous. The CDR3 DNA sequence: TGCGCCAGCAGCCCTGTTGGCGGATCGGGAAACACCATATATTTT. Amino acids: CASSPVGGSGNTIYF.